This is a list of T cell receptor beta chains from one sample in a study of cytomegalovirus exposure and HLA in healthy donors. Only in-frame clones appear in the TCRdb table, and some are missing; sequencing was by immunoSEQ multiplex PCR. The sample lists around 200,000 clones, 70% to 90% occurring once. What was sequenced was PBMCs. These receptors were taken from a woman younger than 45 in good health and CMV-seronegative. CDR3s include the opening cysteine and the closing phenylalanine or tryptophan.

TRBJ1-4	TRBV28	CASSFRGLYEKLFF
TRBJ2-7	TRBV15	CATSRDTRYEQYF
TRBJ2-7	TRBV6-5	CASSPGSGPYEQYF
TRBJ1-1	TRBV19	CASSPRQGRTEAFF
TRBJ2-1	TRBV5-1	CASSPRLLLAGLTMSRFF
TRBJ2-7	TRBV6-5	CASSSGTAPRDYEQYF
TRBJ1-2	TRBV6-5	CASSYNRGLLYGYTF
TRBJ2-7	TRBV5-1	CASSLGGGSGEQYF
TRBJ1-1	TRBV5-1	CASSSKLTDRGNTEAFF
TRBJ2-2	TRBV9	CASSVELSGTGATGELFF
TRBJ2-1	TRBV6-1	CASRGRIAGDNEQFF
TRBJ2-3	TRBV5-1	CASSSSPPGDTQYF
TRBJ2-6	TRBV29-1	CSVNTGGTGANVLTF
TRBJ1-4	TRBV9	CASSVGVGTNEKLFF
TRBJ2-5	TRBV5-1	CASSSETQETQYF
TRBJ2-3	TRBV29-1	CSVDGGSPSTDTQYF
TRBJ2-1	TRBV6-5	CASSYNRAPNEQFF
TRBJ2-7	TRBV7-2	CASSPRSLSYEQYF
TRBJ1-3	TRBV4-1	CASSRFQGLSGNTIYF
TRBJ2-2	TRBV7-6	CASSLAAGNTGELFF
TRBJ2-1	TRBV6-1	CASSVRLAGDNNEQFF
TRBJ2-2	TRBV5-1	CASSPGQGSGELFF
TRBJ1-3	TRBV11-3	CAPQDRERPTIYF
TRBJ2-7	TRBV5-1	CASSRKKAGEGEQYF
TRBJ2-1	TRBV5-4	CASSLAGTSGRVGEQFF
TRBJ2-7	TRBV28	CASSPGGEAYEQYF
TRBJ2-1	TRBV7-2	CASSLLASDEQFF
TRBJ2-3	TRBV5-1	CASSYTGGAVDTQYF
TRBJ2-2	TRBV7-2	CATRQGNTGELFF
TRBJ2-7	TRBV5-4	CASSLGTGRSSYEQYF
TRBJ2-7	TRBV4-1	CASSQRTSGGYEQYF
TRBJ1-1	TRBV7-8	CASSLVRNTEAFF
TRBJ2-2	TRBV4-1	CASSPTYTGELFF
TRBJ2-7	TRBV6-5	CASSYSSGVRAYEQYF
TRBJ2-3	TRBV25-1	CASSVQITDTQYF
TRBJ2-3	TRBV7-3	CASSLRQGVDTQYF
TRBJ1-2	TRBV18	CASSQGQGALNYGYTF
TRBJ1-1	TRBV5-1	CASSPDIATEAFF
TRBJ2-1	TRBV7-2	CASSTPNRRERLDNEQFF
TRBJ1-3	TRBV20-1	CSAGAGNTIYF
TRBJ2-1	TRBV7-3	CASGLAGGEQFF
TRBJ2-5	TRBV5-1	CASSSGLAAYQETQYF